Below are 3 T cell receptor beta chains sequenced from a single sample in a study of shared clonotypes between healthy human individuals. Using immunoSEQ multiplex PCR, the repertoire was profiled, and TCRdb retains in-frame clones only, with some absent. There are approximately 600,000 clones in the sample; roughly 95% occur only once, and over 0.09% lies in the top ten. CD8 cells regarded as naive lacked CD45RO, were positively chosen for CCR7, and omitted terminally differentiated effector memory CD45RA+ cells. What was sequenced was naive CD8+ T cells sorted from blood. The receptors stem from a woman aged 25 to 39 in good health.

The gene calls are TRBV28 and TRBJ2-5; possibly TRBD2 for D (6 bases). This CDR3 comprises 13 residues. Per the germline V gene, CDR1 is MDHEN and CDR2 is SYDVKM. Trimming took 3 bases from V and 3 from J, leaving 8 bases between them. The CDR3 loop reads CASSFSGEETQYF. The CDR3 bases are TGTGCCAGCAGTTTTTCGGGAGAAGAGACCCAGTACTTC.

J is TRBJ2-5 and V is TRBV2; no clear D. The J call may not be correct, given that the DNA end is closer to TRBJ2-7. CDR3 size: 10 residues. Germline V gene lookup returns CDR1 SNHLY and CDR2 FYNNEI. The CDR3 DNA follows: TGTGCCAGCAGTGCACGCGAGCAGTACTTC. Translated: CASSAREQYF.

The chain is built from TRBV27 and TRBJ2-1; D is tentatively TRBD1 or TRBD2 (5 bases each). Germline CDR1 is MNHEY and CDR2 is SMNVEV (reference sequence). CDR3 length equals 14 residues. Trimming took 7 bases from V and 2 from J, leaving 12 bases between them. The CDR3 nucleotides are TGTGCCAGCATTAGGGACGGTACCTACAATGAGCAGTTCTTC. Its protein is CASIRDGTYNEQFF.